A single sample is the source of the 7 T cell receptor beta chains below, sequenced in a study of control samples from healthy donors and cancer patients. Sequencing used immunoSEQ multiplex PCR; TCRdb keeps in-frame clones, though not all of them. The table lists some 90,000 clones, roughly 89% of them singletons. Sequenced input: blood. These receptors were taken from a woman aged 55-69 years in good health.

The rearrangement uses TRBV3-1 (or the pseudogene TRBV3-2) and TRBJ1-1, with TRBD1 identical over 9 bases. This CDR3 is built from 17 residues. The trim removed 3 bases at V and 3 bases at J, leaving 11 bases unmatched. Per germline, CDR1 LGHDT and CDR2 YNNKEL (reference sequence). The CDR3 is CASSHIPGTGRDTEAFF. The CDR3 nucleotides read TGTGCCAGCAGCCACATTCCCGGGACAGGGAGGGACACTGAAGCTTTCTTT.

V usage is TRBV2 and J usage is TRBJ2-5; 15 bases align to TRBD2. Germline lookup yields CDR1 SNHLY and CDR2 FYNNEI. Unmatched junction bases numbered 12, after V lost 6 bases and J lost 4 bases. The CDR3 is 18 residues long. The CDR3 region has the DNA TGTGCCAGCAGCTTCGGAGGACTAGCGGGGGGGCAAGGAGAGACCCAGTACTTC. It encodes CASSFGGLAGGQGETQYF.

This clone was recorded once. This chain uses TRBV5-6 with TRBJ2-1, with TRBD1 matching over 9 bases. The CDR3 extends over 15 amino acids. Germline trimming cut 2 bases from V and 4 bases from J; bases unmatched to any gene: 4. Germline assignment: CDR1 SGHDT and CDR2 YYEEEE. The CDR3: CASSFVGQGYNEQFF. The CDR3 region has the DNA TGTGCCAGCAGCTTTGTGGGACAGGGTTACAATGAGCAGTTCTTC.

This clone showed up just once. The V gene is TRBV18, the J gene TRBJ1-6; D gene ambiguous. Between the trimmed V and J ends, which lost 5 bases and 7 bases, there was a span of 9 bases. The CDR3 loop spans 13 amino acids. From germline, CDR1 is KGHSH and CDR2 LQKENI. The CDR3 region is CASSTTENSPLHF. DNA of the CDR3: TGTGCCAGCTCAACTACAGAGAATTCACCCCTCCACTTT.

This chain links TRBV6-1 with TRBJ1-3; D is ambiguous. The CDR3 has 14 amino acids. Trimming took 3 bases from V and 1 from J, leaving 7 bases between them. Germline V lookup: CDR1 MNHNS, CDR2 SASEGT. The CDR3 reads CASSDGVSGNTIYF. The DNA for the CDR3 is TGTGCCAGCAGTGACGGGGTGTCTGGAAACACCATATATTTT.

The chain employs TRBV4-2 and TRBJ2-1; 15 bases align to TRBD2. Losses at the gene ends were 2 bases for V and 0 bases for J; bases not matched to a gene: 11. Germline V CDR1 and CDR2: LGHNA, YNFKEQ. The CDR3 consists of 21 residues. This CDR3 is CASSQSPGTSGGPSSYNEQFF. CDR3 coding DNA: TGTGCCAGCAGCCAATCCCCAGGGACTAGCGGGGGGCCGAGCTCCTACAATGAGCAGTTCTTC.

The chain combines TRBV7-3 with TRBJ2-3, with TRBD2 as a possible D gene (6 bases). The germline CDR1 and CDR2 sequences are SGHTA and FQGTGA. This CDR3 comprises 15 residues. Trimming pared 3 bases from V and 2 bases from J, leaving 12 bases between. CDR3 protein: CASSLAGPPTDTQYF. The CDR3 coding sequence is TGTGCCAGCAGCTTGGCGGGGCCTCCCACAGATACGCAGTATTTT. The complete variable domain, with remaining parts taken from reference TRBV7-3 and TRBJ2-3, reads GAGVSQTPSNKVTEKGKYVELRCDPISGHTALYWYRQSLGQGPEFLIYFQGTGAADDSGLPNDRFFAVRPEGSVSTLKIQRTERGDSAVYLCASSLAGPPTDTQYFGPGTRLTVL.